Reported below is one TCR beta chain. Its antigen is still unknown. Sequencing used immunoSEQ multiplex PCR; TCRdb keeps in-frame clones, though not all of them. In the table there are just over 7,500 clones, more than 80% of which are singletons. These data belong to a study of OX40 agonist ivuxolimab in advanced cancers. General study findings and limits: Relative to CD4+ cells, CD8+ T cells on average had more expanded clones.

The sequence was obtained from an adult with an advanced solid tumor such as melanoma, head and neck, liver or kidney cancer. The sequencing here drew on CD4+ or CD8+ T cells sorted from blood, taken in a trial of the OX40 agonist ivuxolimab.

The DNA for the CDR3 is TGTGCCATCAGTGAGGACGGACAGGGGGCTGGAGGCTACACCTTC. Its protein product is CAISEDGQGAGGYTF. The chain is built from TRBV10-3 and TRBJ1-2, with 11 bases aligning to TRBD1. Germline V gene sequence: CDR1 ENHRY, CDR2 SYGVKD. V shed 2 bases and J 8 bases; nucleotides not matched to a gene: 7. The CDR3 is 15 amino acids.